The rows below give T cell receptor beta chains drawn from one sample of a study of read filtering for tumor transcriptome and immune sequencing. TCRdb passed the reads through MiXCR, listing each CDR3 protein once. The repertoire holds 49,000 or so distinct CDR3 sequences, with about an eighth as singletons. Sequencing was carried out using a population of CD138-negative cells sorted from bone marrow. These receptor sequences come from a donor at least 40 years old with multiple myeloma. The CDR3 runs from the conserved cysteine through the conserved F or W. A D gene is named only where the DNA matches it firmly. The size of a clone is reported for some rows only, either as once, few or many, or as a class for expanded clones.

V: TRBV20-1
size: many
D: NA
J: TRBJ2-5
CDR3: CSARIPGSVETQYF
DNA: TGCAGTGCTAGAATTCCAGGTTCCGTAGAGACCCAGTACTTC

V: TRBV28
size: many
D: NA
J: TRBJ2-7
CDR3: CASSSDNYEQYF
DNA: TGTGCCAGCAGTTCCGATAATTACGAGCAGTACTTC

V: TRBV5-1
size: many
D: NA
J: TRBJ2-5
CDR3: CASSLNKETQYF
DNA: TGCGCCAGCAGCTTGAACAAGGAGACCCAGTACTTC

V: TRBV2
size: many
D: NA
J: TRBJ1-5
CDR3: CASSESPGARQPQHF
DNA: TGTGCCAGCAGTGAATCGCCGGGGGCGAGACAGCCCCAGCATTTT

V: TRBV6-2/TRBV6-3
size: many
D: TRBD1
J: TRBJ1-5
CDR3: CASSQQGAGNQPQHF
DNA: TGTGCCAGCAGTCAACAGGGGGCGGGCAATCAGCCCCAGCATTTT

V: TRBV24-1
size: NA
D: TRBD2
J: TRBJ2-1
CDR3: CATSLAGGVNEQFF
DNA: TGTGCCACCTCCCTGGCGGGAGGGGTAAATGAGCAGTTCTTC

V: TRBV14
size: many
D: TRBD2
J: TRBJ2-1
CDR3: CASSPNSGSPVLSEQFF
DNA: TGTGCCAGCAGCCCAAATAGCGGGAGCCCCGTCCTCAGTGAGCAGTTCTTC

V: TRBV29-1
size: many
D: NA
J: TRBJ1-2
CDR3: CSVHQGDYGYTF
DNA: TGCAGCGTGCATCAGGGAGACTATGGCTACACCTTC

V: TRBV3-1
size: NA
D: NA
J: TRBJ2-1
CDR3: CASSLRGTSSYNEQFF
DNA: TGTGCCAGCAGCCTTAGAGGGACGAGCTCCTACAATGAGCAGTTCTTC

V: TRBV30
size: many
D: TRBD1
J: TRBJ2-7
CDR3: CASRGQGTYEQYF
DNA: TGTGCCTCCCGAGGACAGGGGACCTACGAGCAGTACTTC

V: TRBV2
size: NA
D: TRBD1
J: TRBJ1-3
CDR3: CASSTGQGSGNTIYF
DNA: TGTGCCAGCAGTACTGGACAGGGGAGTGGAAACACCATATATTTT

V: TRBV20-1
size: many
D: TRBD1
J: TRBJ2-5
CDR3: CSARETGVPQETQYF
DNA: TGCAGTGCTAGAGAAACAGGGGTACCCCAAGAGACCCAGTACTTC

V: TRBV7-2
size: many
D: NA
J: TRBJ2-1
CDR3: CASSAQGSGIEQFF
DNA: TGTGCCAGCAGCGCACAGGGTTCCGGAATTGAGCAGTTCTTC

V: TRBV19
size: many
D: NA
J: TRBJ1-2
CDR3: CASSLDGLYGYTF
DNA: TGTGCCAGTAGCCTAGACGGCCTCTATGGCTACACCTTC

V: TRBV18
size: many
D: NA
J: TRBJ2-5
CDR3: CASERGETGAETQYF
DNA: TGTGCCAGCGAAAGAGGGGAAACGGGGGCAGAGACCCAGTACTTC

V: TRBV6-2/TRBV6-3
size: many
D: TRBD1
J: TRBJ2-7
CDR3: CASSLRQGRIYEQYF
DNA: TGTGCCAGCAGCCTGCGACAGGGTAGGATCTACGAGCAGTACTTC

V: TRBV7-9
size: many
D: TRBD1
J: TRBJ2-1
CDR3: CASSSSGQGTYNEQFF
DNA: TGTGCCAGCAGCTCCTCGGGACAGGGGACCTACAATGAGCAGTTCTTC

V: TRBV7-9
size: many
D: TRBD1
J: TRBJ2-5
CDR3: CASRDQGAGRETQYF
DNA: TGTGCCAGCAGGGATCAGGGGGCGGGAAGAGAGACCCAGTACTTC

V: TRBV5-6
size: many
D: NA
J: TRBJ1-1
CDR3: CASSFRGVEEAFF
DNA: TGTGCCAGCAGCTTTCGGGGGGTGGAAGAAGCTTTCTTT

V: TRBV3-1
size: many
D: TRBD2
J: TRBJ2-1
CDR3: CASGGGVTSSYNEQFF
DNA: TGTGCCAGCGGTGGGGGGGTTACCAGCTCCTACAATGAGCAGTTCTTC

V: TRBV7-8
size: many
D: TRBD1
J: TRBJ2-7
CDR3: CASSLGQTLGDEQYF
DNA: TGTGCCAGCAGCTTGGGACAGACCCTTGGGGACGAGCAGTACTTC